A selection of T cell receptor beta chains follows, all from one sample in a study of T cell repertoires in cytomegalovirus infection. TCRdb re-derived calls from the reads in MiXCR, one entry per CDR3 protein. Found here are a few hundred thousand distinct CDR3 sequences, 40% of them singletons; the top ten hold 48%. Their specific antigens are unknown. The input for sequencing was cultured PBMCs, taken from culture after CMV antigen stimulation. The receptors derive from a human donor in good health (CMV status not recorded). Some clones in this sample may be carry-over from other donors' samples. Each CDR3 is given with its conserved first and last residue. The D gene is left open where the match is weak. Size is stated for part of the rows, as once, few or many counts, or as a class when the clone is expanded.

V gene: TRBV12-3/TRBV12-4; D gene: .; J gene: TRBJ1-4; clone size: few; CDR3 protein: CASSFRNEKLFF; CDR3 DNA: TGTGCCAGCAGTTTCAGGAATGAAAAACTGTTTTTT
V gene: TRBV7-2; D gene: .; J gene: TRBJ2-1; clone size: few; CDR3 protein: CASSLEAIYNEQFF; CDR3 DNA: TGTGCCAGCAGCCTTGAGGCCATTTACAATGAGCAGTTCTTC
V gene: TRBV7-8; D gene: .; J gene: TRBJ2-7; clone size: .; CDR3 protein: CASSKQGGGYEQYF; CDR3 DNA: TGTGCCAGCAGCAAACAGGGGGGGGGATACGAGCAGTACTTC
V gene: TRBV7-2; D gene: .; J gene: TRBJ2-3; clone size: many; CDR3 protein: CASSLAPPLGQYF; CDR3 DNA: TGTGCCAGCAGCTTAGCTCCCCCCTTGGGGCAGTATTTT
V gene: TRBV6-2/TRBV6-3; D gene: .; J gene: TRBJ1-5; clone size: .; CDR3 protein: CASTGRGDGNQPQHF; CDR3 DNA: TGTGCCAGCACGGGCAGGGGAGATGGCAATCAGCCCCAGCATTTT
V gene: TRBV20-1; D gene: .; J gene: TRBJ1-1; clone size: few; CDR3 protein: CSAPVGVAEAFF; CDR3 DNA: TGCAGTGCTCCTGTGGGGGTCGCTGAAGCTTTCTTT
V gene: TRBV5-6; D gene: .; J gene: TRBJ2-7; clone size: .; CDR3 protein: CASSFREIIYEQYF; CDR3 DNA: TGTGCCAGCAGCTTTCGTGAGATAATCTACGAGCAGTACTTC
V gene: TRBV7-4; D gene: TRBD2; J gene: TRBJ2-1; clone size: .; CDR3 protein: CASRSGTSGRAGNEQFF; CDR3 DNA: TGTGCCAGCAGGTCCGGGACTAGCGGGAGGGCCGGTAATGAGCAGTTCTTC
V gene: TRBV7-2; D gene: .; J gene: TRBJ2-5; clone size: .; CDR3 protein: CASSLGDSREYF; CDR3 DNA: TGTGCCAGCAGCTTAGGGGACTCCCGGGAGTACTTC
V gene: TRBV7-2; D gene: .; J gene: TRBJ1-2; clone size: few; CDR3 protein: CASSSGPGAGYTF; CDR3 DNA: TGTGCCAGCAGCTCGGGCCCCGGGGCAGGCTACACCTTC
V gene: TRBV2; D gene: .; J gene: TRBJ2-1; clone size: .; CDR3 protein: CASSEQPNNEQFF; CDR3 DNA: TGTGCCAGCAGTGAACAGCCCAACAATGAGCAGTTCTTC
V gene: TRBV7-2; D gene: TRBD2; J gene: TRBJ2-1; clone size: few; CDR3 protein: CASSLQPGGAGGPNEQFF; CDR3 DNA: TGTGCCAGCAGCTTGCAACCAGGGGGGGCGGGGGGGCCGAATGAGCAGTTCTTC
V gene: TRBV20-1; D gene: TRBD2; J gene: TRBJ2-3; clone size: once; CDR3 protein: CSASTSRGADTQYF; CDR3 DNA: TGCAGTGCTAGCACTAGCCGGGGGGCAGATACGCAGTATTTT
V gene: TRBV4-1; D gene: TRBD1; J gene: TRBJ1-6; clone size: .; CDR3 protein: CASSQIPGQGFGSPLHF; CDR3 DNA: TGCGCCAGCAGCCAAATCCCGGGACAGGGCTTCGGTTCACCCCTCCACTTT
V gene: TRBV6-2/TRBV6-3; D gene: TRBD2; J gene: TRBJ2-7; clone size: .; CDR3 protein: CASRPPTSGYEYF; CDR3 DNA: TGTGCCAGCAGGCCGCCGACTAGCGGGTACGAGTACTTC
V gene: TRBV4-3; D gene: .; J gene: TRBJ2-2; clone size: .; CDR3 protein: CASSQDGAFGELFF; CDR3 DNA: TGCGCCAGCAGCCAAGATGGAGCTTTTGGGGAGCTGTTTTTT
V gene: TRBV10-3; D gene: TRBD1; J gene: TRBJ2-5; clone size: once; CDR3 protein: CATTPGGRETQYF; CDR3 DNA: TGTGCCACCACCCCAGGGGGCAGGGAGACCCAGTACTTC
V gene: TRBV2; D gene: TRBD2; J gene: TRBJ2-5; clone size: .; CDR3 protein: CASRAWEGITETQYF; CDR3 DNA: TGTGCCAGCAGGGCCTGGGAGGGTATTACAGAGACCCAGTACTTC
V gene: TRBV6-2/TRBV6-3; D gene: TRBD2; J gene: TRBJ2-7; clone size: few; CDR3 protein: CASSSGTTSYEQYF; CDR3 DNA: TGTGCCAGCAGCTCCGGGACTACCTCCTACGAGCAGTACTTC
V gene: TRBV20-1; D gene: .; J gene: TRBJ2-3; clone size: .; CDR3 protein: CSALGLAPRLDTQYF; CDR3 DNA: TGCAGTGCTTTGGGGCTAGCTCCGAGGTTAGATACGCAGTATTTT
V gene: TRBV12-3/TRBV12-4; D gene: .; J gene: TRBJ1-5; clone size: .; CDR3 protein: CASRAQGRRQPQHF; CDR3 DNA: TGTGCCAGCAGGGCACAGGGTAGGCGTCAGCCCCAGCATTTT
V gene: TRBV19; D gene: TRBD2; J gene: TRBJ2-5; clone size: .; CDR3 protein: CASSIGLSGSRETQYF; CDR3 DNA: TGTGCCAGTAGTATAGGTCTGAGCGGGAGTCGCGAGACCCAGTACTTC
V gene: TRBV19; D gene: .; J gene: TRBJ2-5; clone size: .; CDR3 protein: CASSRSQGIPETQYF; CDR3 DNA: TGTGCCAGTAGCCGGTCGCAGGGTATCCCCGAGACCCAGTACTTC
V gene: TRBV7-8; D gene: .; J gene: TRBJ2-3; clone size: .; CDR3 protein: CASRLRVGSTDTQYF; CDR3 DNA: TGTGCCAGCAGGCTCCGGGTCGGGTCCACAGATACGCAGTATTTT
V gene: TRBV5-4; D gene: .; J gene: TRBJ1-2; clone size: .; CDR3 protein: CASTIEGGNYGYTF; CDR3 DNA: TGTGCCAGCACCATTGAAGGGGGAAACTATGGCTACACCTTC
V gene: TRBV7-4; D gene: .; J gene: TRBJ2-5; clone size: .; CDR3 protein: CASSPPARGSQVTQYF; CDR3 DNA: TGTGCCAGCAGCCCCCCGGCCCGGGGGTCCCAAGTGACCCAGTACTTC
V gene: TRBV28; D gene: TRBD1; J gene: TRBJ2-7; clone size: .; CDR3 protein: CASSVRQGLYEQYF; CDR3 DNA: TGTGCCAGCAGTGTCCGACAGGGGCTCTACGAGCAGTACTTC
V gene: TRBV2; D gene: .; J gene: TRBJ2-7; clone size: .; CDR3 protein: CASSADPAGEQYF; CDR3 DNA: TGTGCCAGCAGTGCGGACCCGGCGGGCGAGCAGTACTTC
V gene: TRBV12-3/TRBV12-4; D gene: .; J gene: TRBJ1-1; clone size: .; CDR3 protein: CASSFPTENTEAFF; CDR3 DNA: TGTGCCAGCAGTTTTCCGACGGAGAACACTGAAGCTTTCTTT
V gene: TRBV2; D gene: .; J gene: TRBJ2-5; clone size: .; CDR3 protein: CASSDRRDVGGTQYF; CDR3 DNA: TGTGCCAGCAGCGATCGCCGGGACGTTGGGGGGACCCAGTACTTC
V gene: TRBV11-2; D gene: TRBD1; J gene: TRBJ1-2; clone size: few; CDR3 protein: CASSSATGVEVGYTF; CDR3 DNA: TGTGCCAGCAGCAGTGCGACAGGGGTGGAGGTTGGCTACACCTTC
V gene: TRBV24-1; D gene: .; J gene: TRBJ1-2; clone size: .; CDR3 protein: CATSDFPLEDGYTF; CDR3 DNA: TGTGCCACCAGTGATTTCCCCCTAGAGGATGGCTACACCTTC
V gene: TRBV7-6; D gene: TRBD1; J gene: TRBJ1-4; clone size: few; CDR3 protein: CASSIQTGTYEKLFF; CDR3 DNA: TGTGCCAGCAGCATCCAGACAGGGACCTATGAAAAACTGTTTTTT
V gene: TRBV7-2; D gene: .; J gene: TRBJ1-2; clone size: .; CDR3 protein: CASSLVPSLGLNYGYTF; CDR3 DNA: TGTGCCAGCAGCTTAGTCCCCAGTCTGGGACTAAACTATGGCTACACCTTC
V gene: TRBV12-3/TRBV12-4; D gene: TRBD1; J gene: TRBJ1-5; clone size: few; CDR3 protein: CASTIRGRDQPQHF; CDR3 DNA: TGTGCCAGCACCATCAGGGGGAGAGATCAGCCCCAGCATTTT
V gene: TRBV19; D gene: .; J gene: TRBJ1-1; clone size: few; CDR3 protein: CASSIKGIAYTEAFF; CDR3 DNA: TGTGCCAGTAGTATAAAGGGCATCGCTTACACTGAAGCTTTCTTT
V gene: TRBV7-2; D gene: TRBD2; J gene: TRBJ2-1; clone size: .; CDR3 protein: CASSWASGGSYNEQFF; CDR3 DNA: TGTGCCAGCAGCTGGGCTAGCGGGGGCTCCTACAATGAGCAGTTCTTC
V gene: TRBV27; D gene: .; J gene: TRBJ1-1; clone size: .; CDR3 protein: CASSPGPPVSSTEAFF; CDR3 DNA: TGTGCCAGCAGTCCGGGGCCCCCCGTGTCGAGCACTGAAGCTTTCTTT
V gene: TRBV6-6; D gene: TRBD2; J gene: TRBJ2-2; clone size: .; CDR3 protein: CASSFPSGWDTGELFF; CDR3 DNA: TGTGCCAGCAGTTTCCCTAGCGGGTGGGACACCGGGGAGCTGTTTTTT
V gene: TRBV11-2; D gene: .; J gene: TRBJ2-1; clone size: few; CDR3 protein: CASSPGLTASSYNEQFF; CDR3 DNA: TGTGCCAGCAGCCCCGGTTTGACAGCAAGCTCCTACAATGAGCAGTTCTTC